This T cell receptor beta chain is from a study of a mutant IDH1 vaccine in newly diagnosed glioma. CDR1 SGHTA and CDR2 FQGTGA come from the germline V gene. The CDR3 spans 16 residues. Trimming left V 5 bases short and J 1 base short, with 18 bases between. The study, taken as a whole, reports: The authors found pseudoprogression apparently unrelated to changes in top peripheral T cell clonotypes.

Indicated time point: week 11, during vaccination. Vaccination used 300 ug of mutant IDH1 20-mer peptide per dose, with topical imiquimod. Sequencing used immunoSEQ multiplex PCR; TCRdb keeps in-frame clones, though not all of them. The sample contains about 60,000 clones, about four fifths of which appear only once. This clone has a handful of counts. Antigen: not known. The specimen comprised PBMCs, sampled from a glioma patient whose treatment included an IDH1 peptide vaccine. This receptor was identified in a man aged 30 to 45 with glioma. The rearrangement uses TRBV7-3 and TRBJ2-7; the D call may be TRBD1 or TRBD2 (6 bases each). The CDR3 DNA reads TGTGCCAGCAGCCCGAAAGGGGGGTCCCGTTCCTACGAGCAGTACTTC. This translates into CASSPKGGSRSYEQYF.